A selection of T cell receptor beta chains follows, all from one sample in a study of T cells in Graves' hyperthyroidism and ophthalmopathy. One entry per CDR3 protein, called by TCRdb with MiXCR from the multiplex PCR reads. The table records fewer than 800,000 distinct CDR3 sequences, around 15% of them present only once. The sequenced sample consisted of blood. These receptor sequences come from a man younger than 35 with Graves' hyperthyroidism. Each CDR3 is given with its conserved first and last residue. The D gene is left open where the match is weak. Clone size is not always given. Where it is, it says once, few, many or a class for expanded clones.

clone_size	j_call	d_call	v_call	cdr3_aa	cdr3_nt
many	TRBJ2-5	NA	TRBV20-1	CSARDRELRGMVEETQYF	TGCAGTGCTAGAGATCGAGAGCTCAGAGGGATGGTCGAAGAGACCCAGTACTTC
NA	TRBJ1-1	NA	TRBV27	CASSLNSGTEAFF	TGTGCCAGCAGTTTAAACAGCGGGACTGAAGCTTTCTTT
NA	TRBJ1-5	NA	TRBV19	CASSLNWEYSNQPQHF	TGTGCCAGTAGTCTAAATTGGGAGTATAGCAATCAGCCCCAGCATTTT
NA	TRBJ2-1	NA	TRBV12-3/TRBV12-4	CASRPGRRDNEQFF	TGTGCCAGCAGACCGGGACGAAGGGACAATGAGCAGTTCTTC
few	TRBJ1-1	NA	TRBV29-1	CSAGGQMNTEAFF	TGCAGCGCTGGAGGACAAATGAACACTGAAGCTTTCTTT
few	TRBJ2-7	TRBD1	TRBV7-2	CASSLLSGGYEQYF	TGTGCCAGCAGCTTACTATCAGGGGGATACGAGCAGTACTTC
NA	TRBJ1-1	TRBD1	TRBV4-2	CASSQVGQGATEAFF	TGTGCCAGCAGCCAAGTTGGACAGGGGGCCACTGAAGCTTTCTTT
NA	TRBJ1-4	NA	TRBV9	CASSLGQRSSNEKLFF	TGTGCCAGCAGCTTAGGACAGCGGTCCTCTAATGAAAAACTGTTTTTT
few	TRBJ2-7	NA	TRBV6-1	CASSHGGQNEQYF	TGTGCCAGCAGCCATGGGGGGCAGAACGAGCAGTACTTC
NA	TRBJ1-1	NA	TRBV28	CASGDTNTEAFF	TGTGCCAGTGGGGATACTAACACTGAAGCTTTCTTT
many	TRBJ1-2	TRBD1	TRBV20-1	CSAGRQGIEANYGYTF	TGCAGTGCGGGAAGACAGGGGATAGAAGCTAACTATGGCTACACCTTC
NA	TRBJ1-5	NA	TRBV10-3	CAISGESNQPQHF	TGTGCCATCAGTGGGGAAAGCAATCAGCCCCAGCATTTT
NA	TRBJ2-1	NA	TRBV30	CAWSATANHLF	TGTGCCTGGAGTGCTACAGCGAATCATCTCTTC
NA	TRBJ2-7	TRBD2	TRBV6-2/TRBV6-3	CASSSLAGVVKYEQYF	TGTGCCAGCAGCTCCCTTGCGGGAGTAGTAAAGTACGAGCAGTACTTC
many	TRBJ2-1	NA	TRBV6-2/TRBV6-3	CASSYFGSYNEQFF	TGTGCCAGCAGTTACTTCGGGAGCTACAATGAGCAGTTCTTC
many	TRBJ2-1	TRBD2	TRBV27	CASSPRLAGFDEQFF	TGTGCCAGCAGCCCACGACTAGCGGGATTCGATGAGCAGTTCTTC
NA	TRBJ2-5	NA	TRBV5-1	CASSWGRLQETQYF	TGCGCCAGCAGCTGGGGGCGCCTGCAAGAGACCCAGTACTTC
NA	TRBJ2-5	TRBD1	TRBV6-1	CASRSDREETQYF	TGTGCCAGCAGAAGCGACAGGGAGGAGACCCAGTACTTC
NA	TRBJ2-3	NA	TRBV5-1	CASSLTGREDTQYF	TGCGCCAGCAGCTTGACAGGGCGGGAAGATACGCAGTATTTT
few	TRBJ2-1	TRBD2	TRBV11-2	CASSIWTSGSDEQFF	TGTGCCAGCAGCATTTGGACTAGCGGGAGTGATGAGCAGTTCTTC
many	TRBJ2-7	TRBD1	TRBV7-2	CASSWGQGSVEQYF	TGTGCCAGCAGCTGGGGACAGGGGTCGGTCGAGCAGTACTTC
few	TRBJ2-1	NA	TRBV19	CASSIQARNNEQFF	TGTGCCAGTAGTATTCAGGCTAGAAACAATGAGCAGTTCTTC
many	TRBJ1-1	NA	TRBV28	CASSPPGGPNTEAFF	TGTGCCAGCAGTCCCCCGGGGGGTCCAAACACTGAAGCTTTCTTT
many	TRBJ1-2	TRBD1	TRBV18	CASSPQGQGVHGYTF	TGTGCCAGCTCACCACAAGGACAGGGGGTTCATGGCTACACCTTC
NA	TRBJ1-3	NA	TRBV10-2	CASSDRGLSGNTIYF	TGCGCCAGCAGTGACCGGGGTTTAAGTGGAAACACCATATATTTT
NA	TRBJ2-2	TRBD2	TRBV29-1	CSVEDRGDTGELFF	TGCAGCGTTGAAGATCGGGGGGACACCGGGGAGCTGTTTTTT
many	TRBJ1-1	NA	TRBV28	CASTPVGRRNTEAFF	TGTGCCAGCACCCCCGTAGGCAGGAGGAACACTGAAGCTTTCTTT
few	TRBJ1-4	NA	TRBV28	CASGSSADEKLFF	TGTGCCAGCGGGTCCTCGGCCGATGAAAAACTGTTTTTT
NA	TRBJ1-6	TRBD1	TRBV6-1	CASSEAPGGRISPLHF	TGTGCCAGCAGTGAAGCTCCAGGGGGTCGGATTTCACCCCTCCACTTT
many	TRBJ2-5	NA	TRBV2	CASGRETQYF	TGTGCCAGCGGCAGGGAGACCCAGTACTTC
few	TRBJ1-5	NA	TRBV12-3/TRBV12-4	CASALAYAGAQPQHF	TGTGCCAGCGCCTTGGCATACGCAGGGGCTCAGCCCCAGCATTTT
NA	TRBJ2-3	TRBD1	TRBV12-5	CASGPGGAPDTQYF	TGTGCTAGTGGCCCAGGGGGAGCCCCAGATACGCAGTATTTT
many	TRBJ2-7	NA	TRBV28	CASSLEGKQYF	TGTGCCAGCAGTTTGGAGGGAAAGCAGTACTTC
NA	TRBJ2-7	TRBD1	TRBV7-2	CASSLTGVNSYEQYF	TGTGCCAGCAGCTTAACAGGGGTTAACTCCTACGAGCAGTACTTC
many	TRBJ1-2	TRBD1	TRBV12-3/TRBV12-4	CASSPGYRGGYTF	TGTGCCAGCAGTCCAGGGTACAGGGGAGGCTACACCTTC
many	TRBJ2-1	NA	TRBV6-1	CASIPSAGINEQFF	TGTGCCAGCATCCCATCGGCGGGAATCAATGAGCAGTTCTTC
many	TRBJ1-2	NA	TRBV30	CAWSAIWGAYGYTF	TGTGCCTGGAGCGCAATTTGGGGCGCGTATGGCTACACCTTC
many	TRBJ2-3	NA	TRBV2	CASSERLADTQYF	TGTGCCAGCAGTGAGCGACTAGCAGATACGCAGTATTTT
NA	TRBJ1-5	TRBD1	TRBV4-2	CASSQDSFEGARDQPQHF	TGTGCCAGCAGCCAAGATTCCTTCGAGGGGGCTAGGGATCAGCCCCAGCATTTT
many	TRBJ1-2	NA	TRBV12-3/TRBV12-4	CASSKGNYGYTF	TGTGCCAGCAGTAAAGGGAACTATGGCTACACCTTC
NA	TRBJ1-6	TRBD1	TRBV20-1	CSARDMGQGRSPLHF	TGCAGTGCTAGAGATATGGGACAGGGACGCTCACCCCTCCACTTT
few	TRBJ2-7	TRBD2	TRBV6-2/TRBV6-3	CASSFTSGPELSYEQYF	TGTGCCAGCAGTTTTACTAGCGGGCCGGAACTCTCCTACGAGCAGTACTTC
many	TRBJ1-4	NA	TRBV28	CASSPDPNEKLFF	TGTGCCAGCAGTCCGGACCCTAATGAAAAACTGTTTTTT
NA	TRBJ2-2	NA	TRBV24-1	CATSDFPTTGELFF	TGTGCCACCAGTGATTTCCCGACCACCGGGGAGCTGTTTTTT
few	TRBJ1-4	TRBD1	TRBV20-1	CSASDRVGEKLFF	TGCAGTGCTAGTGACAGGGTGGGTGAAAAACTGTTTTTT